This T cell receptor beta chain was recorded in a study of blood T cell repertoires in COVID-19. At the level of the study: Acute and convalescent COVID-19 specimens originated in the United States, Italy and Spain. T cells, B-cell-depleted T cells, or PBMCs provided the cDNA or gDNA that served as material.

Method: immunoSEQ multiplex PCR; TCRdb's copy keeps in-frame clones and lacks some. The sample records tens of thousands of clones, under 90% being singletons. V dropped 6 bases and J dropped 3 bases, with 35 bases sitting between them. The CDR3 consists of 21 residues. The germline V gene has CDR1 SNHLY and CDR2 FYNNEI. V gene TRBV2 combines with J gene TRBJ1-2; unclear D gene. The clonotype was recovered from a human donor in a cohort sampled during active COVID-19. The sequencing input was peripheral blood. CDR3 coding DNA: TGTGCCAGCAGGAGGACCCTTCTCCGGGGTGGTTCCCGGGTCCGGGACTATGGCTACACCTTC. Translating it yields CASRRTLLRGGSRVRDYGYTF. The whole variable domain, remainder taken from reference TRBV2 and TRBJ1-2, is EPEVTQTPSHQVTQMGQEVILRCVPISNHLYFYWYRQILGQKVEFLVSFYNNEISEKSEIFDDQFSVERPDGSNFTLKIRSTKLEDSAMYFCASRRTLLRGGSRVRDYGYTFGSGTRLTVV.